This T cell receptor beta chain was sequenced for a study of T-cell reconstitution after alpha-beta-depleted transplantation in children. Findings of the study overall: Reportedly, roughly two months post-transplant, alpha-beta T cells arose from several hundred expanded graft clones. Some patients' high day-60 TCRbeta diversity was attributed to recipient cells surviving conditioning. Most T-cell counts and diversity one year after the transplant came from T cells that were newly produced.

In the case of this clonotype: Its specificity is unknown.

Construction of the TCRbeta library involved unique molecular identifiers. TCRdb passed the PCR reads through MiXCR, listing each CDR3 protein once. The sample has some 200,000 distinct CDR3 sequences, roughly 9.1% seen once. This TCR derives from a male patient aged 2-10 years who had a stem cell transplant for acute myeloid leukemia, so the T cells may come from the graft donor. This sample comprised PBMCs, mostly from graft donor cells, obtained 360 days after TCRalphabeta/CD19-depleted stem cell transplant.

Here the CDR3 reads CASSPEGNQPQHF. CDR3 DNA: TGCGCCAGCAGCCCCGAGGGCAATCAGCCCCAGCATTTT. The rearrangement joins TRBV5-1 to TRBJ1-5; D ambiguous. The CDR3 loop spans 13 amino acids. V was cut by 4 bases and J by 2 bases, with 7 bases left in between. Germline values: CDR1 SGHRS, CDR2 YFSETQ.